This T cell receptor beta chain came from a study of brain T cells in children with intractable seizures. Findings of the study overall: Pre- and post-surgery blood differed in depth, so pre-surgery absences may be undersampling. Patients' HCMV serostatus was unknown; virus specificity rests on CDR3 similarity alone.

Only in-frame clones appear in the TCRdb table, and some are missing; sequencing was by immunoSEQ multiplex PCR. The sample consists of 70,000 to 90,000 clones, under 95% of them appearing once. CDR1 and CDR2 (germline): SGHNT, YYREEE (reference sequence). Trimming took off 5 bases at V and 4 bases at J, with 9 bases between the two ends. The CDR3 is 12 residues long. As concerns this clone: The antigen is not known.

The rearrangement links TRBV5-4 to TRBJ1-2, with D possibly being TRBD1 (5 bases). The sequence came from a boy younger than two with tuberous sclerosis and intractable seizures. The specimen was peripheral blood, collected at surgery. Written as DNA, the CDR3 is TGTGCCAGCAGTCGAGACAGCTATGGCTACACCTTC. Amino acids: CASSRDSYGYTF.